This T cell receptor (beta chain) originates from a study of regulatory T cells in long-lasting Graves disease (TCRdb year 2021). Context from the whole study: Newly diagnosed Graves' disease patients had taken antithyroid drugs for less than 3 months. Patients with persistent Graves' disease were compared with patients with newly diagnosed Graves' disease using TCR sequencing and RNA sequencing of peripheral blood. The study took place in China and was registered as a clinical trial. A total of some 35 samples underwent TCR sequencing, from about 13 patients with persistent Graves' disease and 20 patients with newly diagnosed Graves' disease. Study-wide conclusions, independent of this receptor: Sequencing and analysis were limited to the TCR beta chain. A larger number of public clonotypes was shared among persistent patients (fewer than 3,000) than among newly diagnosed patients (around 890). Compared with newly diagnosed patients, persistent Graves' disease patients had lower TCR Shannon entropy and fewer highly expanded clones, which suggests clonal expansion. The small sample size was acknowledged by the authors as a limitation that may reduce accuracy. Only peripheral blood was studied, because thyroid tissue, the primary lesion, was inaccessible. Persistent disease showed preferential use of TRBV28, TRBJ1-2 and TRBJ2-5, whereas newly diagnosed disease favored TRBV20-1 and TRBJ2-1.

To prepare the library, multiplex PCR was applied. Sequencing was carried out with an Illumina HiSeq 4000. CDR3 regions were amplified by Arm-PCR with iRepertoire HTBI primers to construct TCR beta libraries. Gel purification was performed on PCR products prior to sequencing. Per the original workflow: A total of roughly 58 TRBV and 14 TRBJ segments were identified across samples and were used for gene usage analysis of CDR3 amino acid clonotypes. COPE and FqMerger were used to merge filtered high-quality paired reads into contigs. BLAST was used to align contigs to IMGT TRBV, TRBD and TRBJ reference genes, and CDR3 was defined according to IMGT. Any clonotype with a frequency above 0.1% was counted as a highly expanded clone. Repertoire diversity was measured by Shannon entropy, and V-J evenness by the Gini coefficient. A clonotype found in more than one individual was treated as public. TCRdb's own reprocessing of the public reads used fastp at Q25 and MiXCR and kept productive beta chains. Under each unique CDR3 protein, matching rows form one entry showing the most common genes and DNA. These V and J calls originate from TCRdb's pipeline instead of the authors' own analysis. This sample comprises approximately 390,000 distinct CDR3 sequences, about a sixth of them detected only once. 20% of the sample is held by the ten biggest clonotypes.

The CDR3, cysteine through phenylalanine, is 16 amino acids long. Of all the DNA, just the CDR3 is kept, 48 bases in frame from base 1. V trim: 6 bases; J trim: 8 bases; unmatched bases: 11. As encoded in the germline V gene, CDR1 is MGHDK while CDR2 is SYGVNS. The time point label of this sample denotes: newly diagnosed GD, antithyroid drugs for less than 3 months. RNA was extracted from PBMCs in TRIzol for both TCR sequencing and RNA sequencing. Graves' disease was diagnosed according to American Thyroid Association guidelines. Patients for the study were recruited at an endocrinology department in Xi'an, China. Each patient gave approximately 8.8 milliliters of peripheral blood, collected in an EDTA anticoagulant tube. Ficoll Paque Plus density gradient separation was used to isolate PBMCs, and no further T cell sorting was done. An Agilent 2100 Bioanalyzer and agarose gel were used to check RNA quality, while a NanoDrop 2000 measured RNA concentration.

Notes on this clonotype: Its antigen is unknown. There are no base qualities to consult, and no much larger clone falls within one base.

This sample was also put to use in a study of T cells in Graves' hyperthyroidism and ophthalmopathy. That second publication adds: A patient counted as having stable Graves' hyperthyroidism if no progression to ophthalmopathy occurred over 18 months of follow-up. Hyperthyroidism patients were newly diagnosed, had a disease duration of under 2 months, and were aged 18 to 65 years. Exclusion was applied to patients with uncontrolled infections, other autoimmune diseases, pregnancy or lactation. Clinical symptoms, serum thyroxine and TRAb, thyroid ultrasound, and orbital computed tomography formed the basis for the diagnoses. The TCR CDR3 was subjected to a first round of RT-PCR using the HTBI primer set and the Qiagen OneStep RT-PCR kit. Most expanded thyroid clonotypes (frequency above 0.001) were also detected in blood, a finding suggesting that blood repertoires may reflect thyroid immune responses. A 13 V-J signature model separated ophthalmopathy from stable hyperthyroidism, with about 90% sensitivity and roughly 81% specificity in cross-validation and 80%/75% in testing. During validation, the model predicted progression to ophthalmopathy a median of approximately 6 months ahead of onset, with 60% to 71% sensitivity and 72% to 80% specificity. To identify TCR V-J signatures that set the groups apart, the researchers used a discovery cohort of roughly 100 patients, made up of roughly 40 with Graves' ophthalmopathy and about 60 with stable Graves' hyperthyroidism. Prospective prediction of ophthalmopathy was tested in an independent validation cohort of approximately 18 hyperthyroidism patients and 17 patients who later progressed to ophthalmopathy. The roughly 100 discovery patients were randomly divided into training and test sets at a 7:3 ratio. Thyroid tissue and blood T-cell repertoires from about six Graves' hyperthyroidism patients were also compared in the study. After blood sampling, hyperthyroidism patients were treated with methimazole at a starting dose of 30 mg daily, and ophthalmopathy patients were treated with high-dose intravenous methylprednisolone. Libraries were constructed in a second round of multiplex PCR, after which size selection and purification were performed. The libraries were sequenced on an Illumina HiSeq2000 using paired-end 100 bp reads. SOAPnuke was used to process the raw data, with reads discarded if the reads contained adapters or uncalled bases, had a mean Phred below 15, or lacked an exact constant-primer or identifier match. COPE v1.2.5 was used to merge the high-quality paired reads, and each unique nucleotide sequence was defined as a clonotype. MiTCR v1.1 was used to align the clonotypes against IMGT TRBV, TRBD and TRBJ reference segments. Analysis was restricted to V-J combinations with a frequency above 0.0001, which covered roughly 99% of repertoires. A TCS score was defined as the ratio of F50 (clonal expansion) to E x V (chaos), with BLOSUM62-based TCRdist applied between CDR3 peptides within each V-J. Welch's t-statistics and random forest reduced approximately 520 V-J features to 13, which were used in a naive Bayes classifier (R e1071). Sample size was not statistically predetermined, and blinding of investigators to group allocation was not performed. The paper describes TCR Vbeta CDR3 sequencing of 135 peripheral blood samples, made up of about 41 ophthalmopathy patients, 70 to 75 hyperthyroidism patients and about 17 progressor patients.

Sequencing was performed on peripheral blood mononuclear cells (PBMCs), taken at new diagnosis, from a patient treated with antithyroid drugs. This receptor was identified in a woman between 18 and 29 years old with Graves disease. Donor details come from another sample of the same person, matched by shared clones. Recombination linked TRBV25-1 to TRBJ2-1; 12 bases in the middle match TRBD2. The nucleotide sequence reads TGTGCCAGCAGCGAGATGACTAGCGGGAGCTTCGATGAGCAGTTCTTC. It is translated as CASSEMTSGSFDEQFF.